This TCR beta chain was recovered during a study of sequential checkpoint blockade in melanoma. Study in general: Arm A got nivolumab then ipilimumab; arm B the reverse, 1:1. Each arm's sequence ended with maintenance nivolumab.

The method was immunoSEQ multiplex PCR; TCRdb's version includes in-frame clones alone and lacks a portion of them. Among about 1,500 clones, roughly 65% were seen once, and the ten largest hold approximately 18%. Documented treatment: randomized to nivolumab then ipilimumab (arm A) or the reverse (arm B). Sorted cells were live CD3+CD8+, lacking CD19 and CD56, from PBMCs. This CDR3 is built from 15 residues. Deletions cut 6 bases from V and 7 bases from J, with 16 bases between. The germline CDR1 and CDR2 sequences are MNHEY and SVGAGI. This clone was recorded a few times. The receptor's source is a human patient with melanoma. Some clones in this sample may be carry-over from other donors' samples. Sequenced material: CD8+ T cells sorted from blood (inferred from file names), taken from a patient given nivolumab and ipilimumab in sequence. The chain recombines TRBV6-5 with TRBJ1-6; D not certain. For the CDR3, the DNA is TGTGCCAGCAGGGCCCTCGAGGGAGGGAATTCACCCCTCCACTTT. Encoded protein: CASRALEGGNSPLHF.